The 22 T cell receptor beta chains below all came from one sample that was sequenced in a study of cytomegalovirus exposure and HLA in healthy donors. In the PCR, 60 Vbeta and 13 Jbeta primers were used. Clones were sequenced by immunoSEQ multiplex PCR, and TCRdb holds only the in-frame ones, with some missing. The data contain some 30,000 clones, approximately 82% of them singletons. Sequenced: PBMCs. These receptors were taken from a woman aged 18-30 years in good health and CMV-seronegative.

The chain is built from TRBV4-3 and TRBJ2-7; perhaps TRBD2 as D (6 bases). Germline CDR1 reads LGHNA; CDR2 reads YSLEER. V gave up 1 base and J gave up 5 bases, with 9 bases separating them. The CDR3 has 13 amino acids. The CDR3 coding sequence is TGCGCCAGCAGCCAAGTCGGCGGGGACGAGCAGTACTTC. Translating it yields CASSQVGGDEQYF.

V and J are TRBV4-2 and TRBJ1-3; D unresolved. The germline V gene encodes CDR1 LGHNA and CDR2 YNFKEQ. V was shortened by 6 bases and J by 8 bases, with 8 bases between the two germline ends. CDR3 length equals 11 residues. The CDR3 nucleotides read TGTGCCAGCAGATTCGGGGACACCATATATTTT. Residues: CASRFGDTIYF.

The chain joins TRBV19 to TRBJ1-1; D ambiguous. This CDR3 is built from 14 residues. Germline assignment: CDR1 LNHDA and CDR2 SQIVND (reference sequence). Between the trimmed V and J ends, which lost 6 bases and 1 base, there was a span of 12 bases. The CDR3, as DNA: TGTGCCAGTAGCTTGGGCAGCCCGAACACTGAAGCTTTCTTT. Translation: CASSLGSPNTEAFF.

The chain uses TRBV6-5 and TRBJ1-2; 9 nucleotides line up with TRBD1. Germline loops: CDR1 MNHEY, CDR2 SVGAGI. V shed 5 bases, J shed 8 bases, and the junction held 9 bases outside the gene matches. The CDR3 consists of 14 residues. Here the CDR3 reads CASSGPGQGHGYTF. CDR3 coding DNA: TGTGCCAGCAGTGGTCCGGGACAGGGTCACGGCTACACCTTC.

This clone was seen a few times. This chain joins TRBV4-2 and TRBJ2-3, with 9 bases that match TRBD2. The germline V gene has CDR1 LGHNA and CDR2 YNFKEQ. Trimming at V came to 1 base and at J to 6 bases, leaving 5 bases not matched to a gene. This CDR3 is built from 15 residues. CDR3 nucleotides: TGTGCCAGCAGCCAAGGACAGCGGGAGGTCGATACGCAGTATTTT. This gives the protein CASSQGQREVDTQYF.

The chain employs TRBV4-3 and TRBJ2-7; TRBD1 aligns across 8 bases. The junction had 6 bases not matched to a gene; V was cut back by 1 base and J by 4 bases. This CDR3 is 15 amino acids long. Germline V lookup: CDR1 LGHNA, CDR2 YSLEER. This CDR3 reads CASSQVSGGIYEQYF. The CDR3 nucleotides read TGCGCCAGCAGCCAAGTTTCAGGGGGCATATACGAGCAGTACTTC.

The rearrangement uses TRBV11-3 and TRBJ2-1; D is perhaps TRBD2 (5 bases). V was shortened by 0 bases and J by 11 bases, with 8 bases between the two germline ends. The germline CDR1 and CDR2 sequences are SGHNT and YENEEA. The CDR3 consists of 12 residues. The CDR3 nucleotides are TGTGCCAGCAGCTTAGATTCGGGAAAGCAGTTCTTC. It is translated as CASSLDSGKQFF.

V is TRBV4-1 and J is TRBJ2-2; 11 bases fit TRBD1. Germline CDR1 and CDR2: MGHRA and YSYEKL. This CDR3 spans 17 amino acids. J was trimmed by 3 bases and V by 1 base; bases with no gene match: 4. CDR3 sequence reads: CASSQVWTGGHTGELFF. The CDR3 nucleotides read TGCGCCAGCAGCCAAGTATGGACAGGGGGCCACACCGGGGAGCTGTTTTTT.

This clone has a single count. The chain uses TRBV7-8 and TRBJ1-5, with D uncertain. Germline values: CDR1 SGHVS, CDR2 FQNEAQ. CDR3 size: 12 residues. The ends were cut back, 1 base at V and 5 bases at J, with 3 bases in the middle. The CDR3 loop reads CASSLVDQPQHF. In nucleotides, the CDR3 is TGTGCCAGCAGCTTAGTCGATCAGCCCCAGCATTTT. The variable domain in full, with the rest retrieved from reference TRBV7-8 and TRBJ1-5, is GAGVSQSPRYKVAKRGQDVALRCDPISGHVSLFWYQQALGQGPEFLTYFQNEAQLDKSGLPSDRFFAERPEGSVSTLKIQRTQQEDSAVYLCASSLVDQPQHFGDGTRLSIL.

The CDR3: CASSQDGGSTGNTIYF. CDR3 DNA sequence: TGCGCCAGCAGCCAAGATGGGGGGTCAACTGGAAACACCATATATTTT. V usage is TRBV4-1 and J usage is TRBJ1-3; possible D gene TRBD1, 5 bases. V dropped 0 bases and J dropped 2 bases, with 11 bases sitting between them. This CDR3 has 16 amino acids. Per the germline V gene, CDR1 is MGHRA and CDR2 is YSYEKL.

This clone showed up just once. V gene TRBV6-5 combines with J gene TRBJ1-1, with a tentative D call TRBD1 (6 bases). Germline loops: CDR1 MNHEY, CDR2 SVGAGI. The CDR3 runs 15 residues. Trimming left V 6 bases short and J 5 bases short, with 19 bases between. CDR3 region: CASRYTRGEGTEAFF. Here the CDR3 DNA reads TGTGCCAGCAGGTATACCAGGGGCGAGGGTACTGAAGCTTTCTTT.

This chain joins TRBV28 and TRBJ2-1, with 12 bases matching TRBD2. The V segment lost 10 bases and the J segment 8 bases; nucleotides outside the gene matches: 6. This CDR3 comprises 13 residues. Germline lookup yields CDR1 MDHEN and CDR2 SYDVKM. The CDR3 bases are TGTGCCACTACGACTAGCGGGAGCTATGAGCAGTTCTTC. Its translation: CATTTSGSYEQFF.

Regarding this clone: At one boundary the junction diverges from the germline segment, which might be a read error. V and J are TRBV9 and TRBJ1-6, with D unresolved. CDR1 is SGDLS, CDR2 YYNGEE, per germline. The CDR3 is made up of 15 amino acids. CDR3 sequence: CASSASGGESSPLNF. DNA for the CDR3: TGTGCCAGCAGCGCCTCAGGCGGGGAGAGTTCACCCCTCAACTTT.

The V call is TRBV7-9, the J call TRBJ2-7, with TRBD2 matching over 8 bases. Germline loops: CDR1 SEHNR, CDR2 FQNEAQ (reference sequence). V lost 4 bases to trimming and J lost 13 bases; unmatched junction nucleotides: 12. This CDR3 has 13 amino acids. CDR3 in amino acids: CASSSGTRVFSYF. The CDR3 DNA follows: TGTGCCAGCAGCTCCGGGACTAGGGTTTTTAGCTACTTC.

This chain links TRBV7-9 with TRBJ1-2; TRBD1 matches at 8 bases. The trim removed 2 bases at V and 4 bases at J, leaving 6 bases unmatched. Germline V lookup: CDR1 SEHNR, CDR2 FQNEAQ (reference sequence). The CDR3 spans 15 residues. The CDR3 spells CASSLLGQGTYGYTF. The CDR3 DNA sequence: TGTGCCAGCAGCTTACTCGGACAGGGAACCTATGGCTACACCTTC.

This sequence joins TRBV5-1 and TRBJ2-5, with 7 bases fitting TRBD2. Germline CDR1 reads SGHRS; CDR2 reads YFSETQ. This CDR3 comprises 14 residues. The ends lost 1 base at V and 11 bases at J; junction bases unmatched: 11. CDR3 nucleotide sequence: TGCGCCAGCAGCTTGCGGACTAGTTCGGGAGAGCAGTACTTC. Translated, it gives CASSLRTSSGEQYF.

This rearrangement joins TRBV7-3 to TRBJ2-5; no firm D call. CDR1 SGHTA and CDR2 FQGTGA come from the germline V gene. The CDR3 is 14 residues long. The V end lost 2 bases, the J end lost 5 bases, and 12 bases lay between the germline ends. CDR3 DNA sequence: TGTGCCAGCAGCTTAGAGGCGAATTGGGAGACCCAGTACTTC. It codes for CASSLEANWETQYF.

The chain carries TRBV9 and TRBJ2-3; D ambiguous. Per germline, CDR1 SGDLS and CDR2 YYNGEE. The CDR3 has 12 residues. The ends were cut back, 3 bases at V and 5 bases at J, with 7 bases in the middle. The CDR3 loop is CASSGSLDTQYF. The CDR3 DNA reads as TGTGCCAGCAGCGGATCACTAGATACGCAGTATTTT.

The gene calls are TRBV2 and TRBJ2-3; TRBD2 agrees at 15 bases. Germline CDR1 SNHLY, CDR2 FYNNEI. V lost 9 bases and J lost 4; bases outside the gene matches: 8. This CDR3 is built from 16 residues. DNA for the CDR3: TGTGCCAGAGCGGGGACTAGCGGGAGGACGGCAGATACGCAGTATTTT. The encoded protein is CARAGTSGRTADTQYF. Using reference TRBV2 and TRBJ2-3 for the parts outside the CDR3, the full variable domain is EPEVTQTPSHQVTQMGQEVILRCVPISNHLYFYWYRQILGQKVEFLVSFYNNEISEKSEIFDDQFSVERPDGSNFTLKIRSTKLEDSAMYFCARAGTSGRTADTQYFGPGTRLTVL.

V and J are TRBV4-1 and TRBJ2-1, with no clear D. Germline CDR1 MGHRA, CDR2 YSYEKL. V was shortened by 5 bases and J by 5 bases, with 10 bases between the two germline ends. The CDR3 extends over 13 amino acids. The CDR3 sequence: CASSALHHNEQFF. The CDR3 DNA reads TGCGCCAGCAGCGCACTCCACCACAATGAGCAGTTCTTC.

As concerns this clone: The limits of the CDR3 on the DNA are not certain, so only TCRdb's listed CDR3 is given. V gene TRBV12-5 combines with J gene TRBJ1-5; the table's D gene call, TRBD1, was not cross checked with the DNA. The CDR3 spans 16 residues, counting both ends. Looked up from germline, CDR1 is LGHNT and CDR2 is FRNRAP. This chain's CDR3 is CASGLVGQGSNQPQNF.

V gene TRBV7-9 combines with J gene TRBJ2-7, with a possible D match to TRBD1 (6 bases). Trimming removed 1 base at V and 3 bases at J, with 10 bases between. The CDR3 length is 14 residues. Germline lookup yields CDR1 SEHNR and CDR2 FQNEAQ (reference sequence). CDR3 nucleotide sequence: TGTGCCAGCAGCTTAGGGCAGGGGCGCTACGAGCAGTACTTC. It translates to CASSLGQGRYEQYF. The entire variable domain, with the rest obtained from reference TRBV7-9 and TRBJ2-7, is as follows: DTGVSQNPRHKITKRGQNVTFRCDPISEHNRLYWYRQTLGQGPEFLTYFQNEAQLEKSRLLSDRFSAERPKGSFSTLEIQRTEQGDSAMYLCASSLGQGRYEQYFGPGTRLTVT.